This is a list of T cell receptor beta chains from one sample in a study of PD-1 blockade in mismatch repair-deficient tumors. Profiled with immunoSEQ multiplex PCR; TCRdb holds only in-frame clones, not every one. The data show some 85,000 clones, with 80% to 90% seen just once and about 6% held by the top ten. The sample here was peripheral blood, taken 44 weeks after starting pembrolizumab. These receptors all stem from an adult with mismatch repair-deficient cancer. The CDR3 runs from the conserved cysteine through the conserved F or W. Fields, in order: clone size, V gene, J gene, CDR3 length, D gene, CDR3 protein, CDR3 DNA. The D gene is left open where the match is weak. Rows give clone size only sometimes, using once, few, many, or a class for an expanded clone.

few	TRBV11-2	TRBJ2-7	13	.	CASSRTTVSEQYF	TGTGCCAGCAGCAGGACGACAGTCTCCGAGCAGTACTTC
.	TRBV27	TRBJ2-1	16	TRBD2	CASSWTSGNSYNEQFF	TGTGCCAGCAGTTGGACTAGCGGGAATTCCTACAATGAGCAGTTCTTC
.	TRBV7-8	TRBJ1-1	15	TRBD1	CASSSQGTVNTEAFF	TGTGCCAGCAGCTCTCAAGGGACAGTGAACACTGAAGCTTTCTTT
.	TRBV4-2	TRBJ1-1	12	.	CASSPTSSEAFF	TGTGCCAGCAGTCCGACTTCTTCTGAAGCTTTCTTT
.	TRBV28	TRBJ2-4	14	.	CASSPPDRQNIQYF	TGTGCCAGCAGTCCCCCCGACAGGCAAAACATTCAGTACTTC
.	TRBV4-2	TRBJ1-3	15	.	CASSIDRNSGNTIYF	TGTGCCAGCAGTATCGACAGGAACTCTGGAAACACCATATATTTT
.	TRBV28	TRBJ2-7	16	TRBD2	CASSLGLAGSSYEQYF	TGTGCCAGCAGTCTCGGACTAGCGGGAAGCTCCTACGAGCAGTACTTC
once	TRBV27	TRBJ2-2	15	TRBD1	CASSPGQGLFGELFF	TGTGCCAGCAGTCCGGGACAGGGTTTGTTCGGGGAGCTGTTTTTT
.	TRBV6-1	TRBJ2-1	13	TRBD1	CASSGQGGYEQFF	TGTGCCAGCAGTGGACAGGGGGGATACGAGCAGTTCTTC
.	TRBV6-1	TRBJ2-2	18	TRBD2	CASSANQLAGGRTGELFF	TGTGCCAGCAGTGCAAATCAACTAGCGGGAGGAAGGACCGGGGAGCTGTTTTTT
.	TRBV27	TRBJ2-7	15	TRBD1	CASSPPGTGSGEQYF	TGTGCCAGCAGTCCGCCTGGGACAGGCTCGGGGGAGCAGTACTTC
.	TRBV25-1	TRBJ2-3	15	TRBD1	CASSELRQGTDTQYF	TGTGCCAGCAGTGAATTGAGACAGGGAACAGATACGCAGTATTTT
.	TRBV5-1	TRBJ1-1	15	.	CASSLAISGGAEAFF	TGCGCCAGCAGCTTGGCGATATCCGGCGGAGCTGAAGCTTTCTTT
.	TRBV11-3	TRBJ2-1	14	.	CASSPGLERNEQFF	TGTGCCAGCAGCCCGGGGCTAGAGAGGAATGAGCAGTTCTTC
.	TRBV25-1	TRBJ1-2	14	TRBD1	CASSAGTGEYGYTF	TGTGCCAGCAGTGCGGGGACAGGGGAATATGGCTACACCTTC
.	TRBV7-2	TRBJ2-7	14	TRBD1	CASSLVPGQGDQYF	TGTGCCAGCAGCTTAGTACCCGGACAGGGCGACCAGTACTTC
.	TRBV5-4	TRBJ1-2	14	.	CASSLGRADYGYTF	TGTGCCAGCAGCTTGGGTCGGGCGGACTATGGCTACACCTTC
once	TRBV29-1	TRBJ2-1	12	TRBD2	CSVDGLASEQFF	TGCAGCGTTGACGGACTAGCCAGCGAGCAGTTCTTC
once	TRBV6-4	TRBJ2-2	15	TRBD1	CASSTGTENTGELFF	TGTGCCAGCAGTACCGGGACAGAAAACACCGGGGAGCTGTTTTTT
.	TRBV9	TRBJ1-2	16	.	CASSGSERGGNYGYTF	TGTGCCAGCAGCGGTTCTGAAAGGGGAGGTAACTATGGCTACACCTTC
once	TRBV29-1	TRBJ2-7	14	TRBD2	CSVEGGRGSYEQYF	TGCAGCGTTGAAGGAGGGAGGGGTTCCTACGAGCAGTACTTC
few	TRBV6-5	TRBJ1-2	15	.	CASSPRGRQLYGYTF	TGTGCCAGCAGCCCCCGGGGCCGCCAGCTCTATGGCTACACCTTC
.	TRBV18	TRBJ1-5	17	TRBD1	CASSGGGSANSNQPQHF	TGTGCCAGCTCGGGAGGGGGCAGCGCAAATAGCAATCAGCCCCAGCATTTT
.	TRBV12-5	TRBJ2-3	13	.	CASGLDTKDTQYF	TGTGCTAGTGGTTTGGATACTAAAGATACGCAGTATTTT
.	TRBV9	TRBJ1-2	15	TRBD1	CASSVSGQGAGGYTF	TGTGCCAGCAGCGTATCTGGGCAGGGGGCGGGGGGCTACACCTTC
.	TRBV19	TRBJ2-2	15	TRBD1	CASSTDRGYTGELFF	TGTGCCAGTAGTACCGACAGGGGTTACACCGGGGAGCTGTTTTTT
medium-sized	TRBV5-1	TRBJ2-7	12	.	CASSDTTYEQYF	TGCGCCAGCAGCGACACGACCTACGAGCAGTACTTC
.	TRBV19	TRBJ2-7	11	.	CASSKEYEQYF	TGTGCCAGTAGTAAGGAATACGAGCAGTACTTC
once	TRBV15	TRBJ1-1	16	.	CATSRDSYRATTEAFF	TGTGCCACCAGCAGAGATTCTTACAGGGCTACCACTGAAGCTTTCTTT
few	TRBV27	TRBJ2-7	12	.	CASSTGTYEQYF	TGTGCCAGCAGCACGGGGACCTACGAGCAGTACTTC
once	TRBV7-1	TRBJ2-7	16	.	CASSSNVGVRSYEQYF	TGTGCCAGCAGTTCAAACGTCGGAGTTAGATCCTACGAGCAGTACTTC
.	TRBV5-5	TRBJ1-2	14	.	CASSLFLGSPGYTF	TGTGCCAGCAGCTTGTTCCTTGGTTCCCCTGGATACACCTTC